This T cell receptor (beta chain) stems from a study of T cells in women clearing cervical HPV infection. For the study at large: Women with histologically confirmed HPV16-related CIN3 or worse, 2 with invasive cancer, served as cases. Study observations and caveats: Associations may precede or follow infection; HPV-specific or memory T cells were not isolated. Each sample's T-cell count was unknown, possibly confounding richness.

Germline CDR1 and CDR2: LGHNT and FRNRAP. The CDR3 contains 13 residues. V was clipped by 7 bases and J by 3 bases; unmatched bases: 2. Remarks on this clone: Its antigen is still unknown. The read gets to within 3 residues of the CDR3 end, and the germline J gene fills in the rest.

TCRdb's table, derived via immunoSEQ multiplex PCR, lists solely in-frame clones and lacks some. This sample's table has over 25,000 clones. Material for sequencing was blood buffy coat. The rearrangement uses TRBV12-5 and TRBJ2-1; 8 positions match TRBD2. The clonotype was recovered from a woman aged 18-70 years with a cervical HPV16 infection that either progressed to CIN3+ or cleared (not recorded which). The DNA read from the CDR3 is TGTGCTAGTGTTCTAGCGGGCTACAATGAG. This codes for CASVLAGYNE. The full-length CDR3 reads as CASVLAGYNEQFF.